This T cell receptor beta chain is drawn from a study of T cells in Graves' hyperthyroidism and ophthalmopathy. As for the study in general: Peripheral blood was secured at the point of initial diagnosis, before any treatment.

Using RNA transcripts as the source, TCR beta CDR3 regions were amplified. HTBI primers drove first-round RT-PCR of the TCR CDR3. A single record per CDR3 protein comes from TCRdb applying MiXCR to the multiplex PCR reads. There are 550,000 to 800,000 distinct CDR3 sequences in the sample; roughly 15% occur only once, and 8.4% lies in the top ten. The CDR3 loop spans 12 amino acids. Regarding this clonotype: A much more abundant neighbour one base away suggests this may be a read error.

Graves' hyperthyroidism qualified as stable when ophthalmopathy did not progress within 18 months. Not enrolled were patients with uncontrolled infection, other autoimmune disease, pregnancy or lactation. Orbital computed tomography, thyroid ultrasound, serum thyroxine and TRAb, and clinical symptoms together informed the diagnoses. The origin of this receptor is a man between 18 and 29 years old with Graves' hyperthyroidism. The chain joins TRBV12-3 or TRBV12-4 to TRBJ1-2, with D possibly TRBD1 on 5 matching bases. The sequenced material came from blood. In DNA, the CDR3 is TGTGCCAGCAGTTTGGGGCCCTATGGCTACAGCTTC. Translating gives CASSLGPYGYSF.